This TCR beta chain was profiled in a study of blood T cell repertoires in COVID-19. On the study more broadly: The origin of the acute and convalescent COVID-19 samples was the United States, Italy and Spain.

Produced via immunoSEQ multiplex PCR; TCRdb's table is partial and in-frame only. Here the sample spans just under 250,000 clones, around 89% being singletons. This CDR3 comprises 11 residues. Per germline, CDR1 LGHDT and CDR2 YNNKEL (reference sequence). Trimming cost V 1 base and J 6 bases, with 3 bases left between them. The specimen was PBMCs or T cells enriched from blood (not recorded which). This chain links TRBV3-1 (or the pseudogene TRBV3-2) with TRBJ1-2; no clear D. The TCR originated in a woman in her 30s who had recovered from COVID-19. CDR3 DNA: TGTGCCAGCAGCCAAGGGCATGGCTACACCTTC. This gives the protein CASSQGHGYTF.